This T cell receptor (beta chain) derives from a study of blood T cell repertoires in COVID-19. Looking at the study overall: Specimens from acute and convalescent COVID-19 originated in the United States, Italy and Spain. T cells, B-cell-depleted T cells, or PBMCs supplied cDNA or gDNA.

Trimming took off 5 bases at V and 4 bases at J, with 11 bases between the two ends. Germline V gives CDR1 SNHLY, CDR2 FYNNEI. The CDR3 contains 13 residues. Original data processing: Amplification with reference gene primers provided the estimates of nucleated cell counts. The repertoire was sequenced with immunoSEQ multiplex PCR; TCRdb's copy has only in-frame clones and lacks some. Clonal size and the V and J genes are those of that table, whereas D and trimming came from the DNA. This sample has under 300,000 clones; roughly four fifths occur once, and the top ten carry around 2%. The sample taken for sequencing was peripheral blood. The TCR comes from a man aged 30 to 45 who had recovered from COVID-19. This chain links TRBV2 with TRBJ2-5; a weak D match, TRBD1 (5 bases). Here the CDR3 reads CASSPGLSETQYF. Written as DNA, the CDR3 is TGTGCCAGCAGTCCAGGGTTGTCAGAGACCCAGTACTTC.